The 30 T cell receptor beta chains below were found in one sample sequenced in a study of blood T cells in healthy people across ages. A second PCR of roughly 7 to 11 cycles used a sample-barcoded 5' primer and a J-beta primer mix. TCRdb analysed the 5' RACE reads with MiXCR anew, one entry per CDR3 protein. The sample holds 1.2 million to 1.5 million distinct CDR3 sequences, around 59% seen once. What was sequenced was blood. The origin of the receptors is a man in his late teens or twenties in good health.

The chain couples TRBV11-2 to TRBJ2-3; tentative D call: TRBD2 (6 bases). This CDR3 is built from 17 residues. Between the trimmed V and J ends, which lost 5 bases and 0 bases, there was a span of 18 bases. CDR1 is SGHAT and CDR2 is FQNNGV in the germline V gene. In DNA, the CDR3 is TGTGCCAGCAGCCCCTCCGTCCGGGCGGGAAGCACAGATACGCAGTATTTT. Translation gives CASSPSVRAGSTDTQYF.

The DNA for the CDR3 is TGCAGTGCAAAGAGGACAGTTAATAGCAATCAGCCCCAGCATTTT. Protein sequence: CSAKRTVNSNQPQHF. The J gene is TRBJ1-5, the V gene TRBV20-1; TRBD1 is a possible D gene (6 bases). Germline V lookup: CDR1 DFQATT, CDR2 SNEGSKA (reference sequence). V lost 6 bases and J lost 0, with 15 bases in between. This CDR3 is 15 amino acids long.

This clonotype was detected only a few times. The rearrangement joins TRBV9 to TRBJ2-2; TRBD2 aligns across 13 bases. The V and J ends lost 4 bases and 4 bases, in that order; junction bases with no gene match: 4. The germline CDR1 and CDR2 sequences are SGDLS and YYNGEE. The CDR3 is 16 amino acids. This CDR3 reads CASSLLAGGPTGELFF. In DNA form, the CDR3 reads TGTGCCAGCAGCTTACTAGCGGGAGGGCCCACCGGGGAGCTGTTTTTT.

The chain uses TRBV4-2 and TRBJ1-5, with D unresolved. The CDR3 sequence is 14 residues long. V lost 1 base and J lost 2, with 6 bases in between. Germline V gene sequence: CDR1 LGHNA, CDR2 YNFKEQ. The CDR3 region is CASSQGDGNQPQHF. DNA for the CDR3: TGTGCCAGCAGCCAAGGAGATGGCAATCAGCCCCAGCATTTT.

There are a few counts of this clonotype. This chain uses TRBV29-1 with TRBJ2-7; D gene uncertain. Germline CDR1 and CDR2: SQVTM and ANQGSEA. The CDR3 spans 13 residues. V was trimmed by 6 bases and J by 2 bases, leaving 14 bases between them. CDR3 protein: CSVATVAAYEQYF. CDR3 in DNA: TGCAGCGTAGCCACAGTTGCAGCCTACGAGCAGTACTTC.

The rearrangement joins TRBV12-3 or TRBV12-4 to TRBJ2-1; D is uncertain. The CDR3 sequence is 15 residues long. V was shortened by 2 bases and J by 1 base, with 9 bases between the two germline ends. DNA of the CDR3: TGTGCCAGCAGTTTAATCCGGGCGTCCTACAATGAGCAGTTCTTC. Translation gives CASSLIRASYNEQFF.

This chain uses TRBV6-2 or TRBV6-3 with TRBJ1-5; TRBD1 might be the D (6 bases). CDR1 MNHEY and CDR2 SVGEGT come from the germline V gene. The CDR3 sequence is 14 residues long. Trimming shortened V by 2 bases and J by 3 bases, and 8 bases separated the two germline ends. The CDR3 protein is CASSYDRNNQPQHF. The CDR3 bases are TGTGCCAGCAGTTACGACAGGAACAATCAGCCCCAGCATTTT.

The chain recombines TRBV20-1 with TRBJ2-5; tentatively, D is TRBD2 (7 bases). Trimming took off 5 bases at V and 3 bases at J, with 19 bases between the two ends. The CDR3 has 15 residues. CDR1 and CDR2 (germline): DFQATT, SNEGSKA (reference sequence). The CDR3 DNA follows: TGCAGTGCTGCCCTTGGGGGCGGGGGTAAAGAGACCCAGTACTTC. Amino acids: CSAALGGGGKETQYF.

The chain links TRBV6-5 to TRBJ1-4, with 11 bases fitting TRBD1. The CDR3 is made up of 14 amino acids. In germline, CDR1 is MNHEY, CDR2 SVGAGI. Trimming cost V 6 bases and J 10 bases; bases outside gene matches: 7. The CDR3 sequence: CASRRGTGGLKLFF. CDR3 nucleotide sequence: TGTGCCAGCAGACGCGGGACAGGGGGTTTAAAACTGTTTTTT.

The chain couples TRBV20-1 to TRBJ1-6; D gene ambiguous. Germline CDR1 and CDR2: DFQATT and SNEGSKA (reference sequence). V was pared by 0 bases and J by 7 bases, with 10 bases between. The CDR3 has 14 residues. The CDR3 nucleotides are TGCAGTGCTAGAGATCTAACCGGCAATTCACCCCTCCACTTT. This sequence encodes CSARDLTGNSPLHF.

The chain carries TRBV20-1 and TRBJ2-2; 12 bases are shared with TRBD1. The germline gives CDR1 DFQATT, CDR2 SNEGSKA (reference sequence). The J segment lost 4 bases and the V segment lost 3 bases, leaving 6 bases of the junction unmatched. The CDR3 sequence is 16 residues long. CDR3 nucleotide sequence: TGCAGTGCTAGCCGGGGACAGGGGGCGGTCACCGGGGAGCTGTTTTTT. As protein: CSASRGQGAVTGELFF.

This chain uses TRBV29-1 with TRBJ2-3; 9 bases line up with TRBD1. CDR3 length: 14 amino acids. Germline V gene sequence: CDR1 SQVTM, CDR2 ANQGSEA. V trimming: 2 bases; J trimming: 4 bases; junction bases outside the gene matches: 4. The CDR3 loop is CSVEYGQGSDTQYF. CDR3 nucleotide sequence: TGCAGCGTTGAATACGGACAGGGGTCAGATACGCAGTATTTT.

This clonotype came up once. The rearrangement links TRBV4-2 to TRBJ2-7; D not certain. From germline, CDR1 is LGHNA and CDR2 YNFKEQ. V was cut by 4 bases and J by 3 bases, with 13 bases left in between. CDR3 size: 14 residues. CDR3 nucleotides: TGTGCCAGCAGCCCCAGCCTTTCGGACTACGAGCAGTACTTC. It codes for CASSPSLSDYEQYF.

This chain links TRBV27 with TRBJ2-3; 7 bases line up with TRBD1. The junction had 5 bases not matched to a gene; V was cut back by 0 bases and J by 2 bases. The length of the CDR3 is 16 residues. The germline CDR1 and CDR2 sequences are MNHEY and SMNVEV (reference sequence). DNA of the CDR3: TGTGCCAGCAGTTTATCTTGGGGACAGACCACAGATACGCAGTATTTT. It encodes CASSLSWGQTTDTQYF.

J is TRBJ1-2 and V is TRBV6-2 or TRBV6-3, with 11 bases that match TRBD1. V lost 6 bases, J lost 10 bases, and 7 bases stayed unmatched. The germline V gene encodes CDR1 MNHEY and CDR2 SVGEGT. The CDR3 totals 13 residues. The CDR3 loop is CASRGTGGEDYTF. Written as DNA, the CDR3 is TGTGCCAGCAGGGGGACAGGGGGTGAAGACTACACCTTC.

The chain uses TRBV27 and TRBJ2-3, with 10 bases identical to TRBD2. The germline V gene has CDR1 MNHEY and CDR2 SMNVEV (reference sequence). J was trimmed by 3 bases and V by 6 bases; bases with no gene match: 6. This CDR3 has 15 residues. CDR3 protein: CASRSLAGVTDTQYF. The CDR3 DNA reads TGTGCCAGCAGATCGCTAGCGGGGGTAACAGATACGCAGTATTTT.

The J gene is TRBJ1-3, the V gene TRBV30; D remains unclear. The germline V gene has CDR1 GTSNPN and CDR2 SVGIG (reference sequence). With 7 bases removed from V and 0 bases from J, the gap between germline ends came to 13 bases. The CDR3 extends over 14 amino acids. The CDR3 nucleotides are TGTGCCTACGGTCCCGCCGTCTCTGGAAACACCATATATTTT. It yields the protein CAYGPAVSGNTIYF.

The chain couples TRBV20-1 to TRBJ1-5, with TRBD1 as a possible D gene (6 bases). The CDR3 extends over 15 amino acids. Germline CDR1 and CDR2: DFQATT and SNEGSKA (reference sequence). Trimming stripped 6 bases from V and 0 bases from J, with 15 bases between. CDR3 residues: CSARGPEFSNQPQHF. The CDR3 DNA sequence: TGCAGTGCCAGGGGACCGGAATTTAGCAATCAGCCCCAGCATTTT.

This chain links TRBV9 with TRBJ2-1, with 11 bases that match TRBD2. The junction had 18 bases not matched to a gene; V was cut back by 4 bases and J by 9 bases. Germline values: CDR1 SGDLS, CDR2 YYNGEE. The CDR3 is 18 residues long. As DNA, the CDR3 is TGTGCCAGCAGCAGTCCCCACGAGGTCCTAGCGGGAGGATTTGAGCAGTTCTTC. Its protein product is CASSSPHEVLAGGFEQFF.

A few counts support this clonotype. The chain is built from TRBV29-1 and TRBJ2-5; D not certain. This CDR3 region has 14 residues. V was trimmed by 0 bases and J by 0 bases, leaving 8 bases between them. Germline V gives CDR1 SQVTM, CDR2 ANQGSEA. Here the CDR3 reads CSVEDRVYQETQYF. DNA of the CDR3: TGCAGCGTTGAAGATCGCGTGTACCAAGAGACCCAGTACTTC.

The gene calls are TRBV4-3 and TRBJ2-2; D is unclear. Germline V lookup: CDR1 LGHNA, CDR2 YSLEER. V lost 2 bases to trimming and J lost 6 bases, with 7 bases between them. The CDR3 spans 13 residues. Here the CDR3 DNA reads TGCGCCAGCAGCCAATCGAGCGCCGGGGAGCTGTTTTTT. Encoded protein: CASSQSSAGELFF.

This chain joins TRBV6-5 and TRBJ1-1, with D unresolved. Germline V gene data show CDR1 as MNHEY and CDR2 as SVGAGI. There are 14 residues in the CDR3. The V end was cut by 5 bases, the J end by 4 bases, with 14 bases between. The CDR3 region has the DNA TGTGCCAGCAGTCTCCACATGGCGGGCACTGAAGCTTTCTTT. Translating gives CASSLHMAGTEAFF.

The rearrangement joins TRBV12-3 or TRBV12-4 to TRBJ1-4, with D hard to call. This CDR3 is 15 amino acids long. V was shortened by 4 bases and J by 0 bases, with 9 bases between the two germline ends. The CDR3 region has the DNA TGTGCCAGCAGTTCCCGACGAGCAACTAATGAAAAACTGTTTTTT. It encodes CASSSRRATNEKLFF.

The chain has TRBV21-1 and TRBJ1-4. TRBV21-1 has pseudogene status. The length of the CDR3 is 17 residues. The CDR3 DNA follows: TGTGCCAGCAGCCCTACCCCGATGTGGGAGTCCAATGAAAAACTGTTTTTT. Protein sequence: CASSPTPMWESNEKLFF.

This chain links TRBV4-1 with TRBJ2-1, with TRBD2 identical over 7 bases. The CDR3 extends over 17 amino acids. J lost 1 base, V lost 0 bases, and 6 bases had no gene match. The germline V gene has CDR1 MGHRA and CDR2 YSYEKL. CDR3 loop: CASSQDGLAESYNEQFF. The CDR3, as DNA: TGCGCCAGCAGCCAAGATGGGCTAGCGGAGTCCTACAATGAGCAGTTCTTC.

This chain uses TRBV29-1 with TRBJ2-7; D remains unclear. The germline V and J ends were trimmed by 6 bases and 0 bases, with 15 bases remaining between them. This CDR3 is built from 14 residues. Germline-derived CDR1 and CDR2 are SQVTM and ANQGSEA. The DNA for the CDR3 is TGCAGCGTCCGTGAGATGAGGACCTCCTACGAGCAGTACTTC. Translating it yields CSVREMRTSYEQYF.

The chain is built from TRBV4-1 and TRBJ1-2, with TRBD1 identical over 7 bases. The germline V gene has CDR1 MGHRA and CDR2 YSYEKL. The CDR3 contains 14 residues. Trimming removed 1 base from V and 6 bases from J; junction bases left unmatched: 5. In DNA, the CDR3 is TGCGCCAGCAGCCAAGTCGGGACAGCCCATGGCTACACCTTC. Amino acid sequence: CASSQVGTAHGYTF.

This clonotype was recorded a few times. The chain links TRBV7-2 to TRBJ2-1; 8 bases align to TRBD2. Germline V gene data show CDR1 as SGHTA and CDR2 as FQGNSA. The V and J ends lost 1 base and 0 bases, in that order; junction bases with no gene match: 8. CDR3 length equals 18 residues. The CDR3 sequence is CASSLVGGGTSSYNEQFF. CDR3 sequence (DNA): TGTGCCAGCAGCTTAGTTGGAGGAGGGACTAGCTCCTACAATGAGCAGTTCTTC.

The rearrangement uses TRBV28 and TRBJ2-7; D perhaps matches TRBD1 (6 bases). The germline V gene has CDR1 MDHEN and CDR2 SYDVKM. The CDR3 loop spans 13 amino acids. Deletions cut 6 bases from V and 2 bases from J, with 11 bases between. CDR3 DNA: TGTGCCAGCAGGATACAGGGAACCTACGAGCAGTACTTC. Its protein product is CASRIQGTYEQYF.

This clonotype was observed a single time. The chain recombines TRBV20-1 with TRBJ2-7, with 9 bases matching TRBD1. The J call is doubtful: the DNA matches TRBJ2-5 better. Germline V gives CDR1 DFQATT, CDR2 SNEGSKA (reference sequence). CDR3 length: 17 residues. CDR3 nucleotide sequence: TGCAGTGCTAATATATGGAGTAACCACAGGGGGCAGGAGACCCAGTACTTC. It is translated as CSANIWSNHRGQETQYF.